This T cell receptor (beta chain) comes out of a study of T cell responses to AZD1222 COVID-19 vaccine. Broader study findings: Seropositivity was recorded at baseline in only six AZD1222 recipients. Receipt of two AZD1222 doses was followed by a rise in Spike-specific TCR breadth and depth.

TCRdb's table, derived via immunoSEQ multiplex PCR, lists solely in-frame clones and lacks some. The sample consists of 120,000 to 150,000 clones, 88% of them appearing once. Trimming left V 1 base short and J 10 bases short, with 8 bases between. CDR1 is SGHTA, CDR2 FQGNSA, per germline. CDR3 length equals 12 residues. As concerns this clone: Its antigen is unidentified.

Sequenced here: peripheral blood, sampled on day 0 of AZD1222 vaccination. The J gene is TRBJ1-5, the V gene TRBV7-2; possible D gene TRBD1, 5 bases. This clonotype was sampled from an adult in good health. CDR3 in amino acids: CASSLGGYPQHF. As DNA, the CDR3 is TGTGCCAGCAGCTTAGGGGGCTACCCCCAGCATTTT.